This TCR beta chain was identified in a study of blood T cell repertoires in COVID-19. As for the study in general: Italy, Spain and the United States were the sources of the convalescent and acute COVID-19 samples.

How the authors handled the data: Reference gene primer amplification in the assay estimated nucleated cell counts. Profiling relied on immunoSEQ multiplex PCR, and the TCRdb table lists in-frame clones only, not all of them. Clonal size and the V and J genes are those of that table, whereas D and trimming came from the DNA. In the table there are 210,000 or so clones, under 85% of which are singletons. Seattle participants joined during active infection and were tracked over time. Per germline, CDR1 ENHRY and CDR2 SYGVKD. CDR3 length: 13 amino acids. V was shortened by 10 bases and J by 0 bases, with 13 bases between the two germline ends.

The receptor's source is a woman in her 30s with COVID-19, enrolled during active disease. The chain is built from TRBV10-3 and TRBJ2-7, with a weak D call TRBD2 (6 bases). What was sequenced was peripheral blood. The CDR3 is CATHPGDSYEQYF. For the CDR3, the DNA is TGTGCCACCCACCCGGGGGACTCCTACGAGCAGTACTTC.